The present entry profiles one TCR beta chain with its context. The antigen is undetermined. Germline values: CDR1 MNHEY, CDR2 SVGAGI. This CDR3 region has 13 residues. The V segment lost 8 bases and the J segment 0 bases; nucleotides outside the gene matches: 2. In the original processing: For the immunoSEQ data, sequences were junction-only without quality scores, so filtering differed. Some clones are missing from TCRdb's copy, which holds only in-frame ones; the method was immunoSEQ multiplex PCR. That table furnishes V, J and clone size, whereas the DNA furnished D and trimming. The sample records 450,000 or so clones, approximately 80% being singletons. This specimen belongs to a study of shared clonotypes between healthy human individuals. Study outcomes and limitations: An expected dependence of interdonor clonotype sharing on sequencing depth was noted. Donors were few, which limited the genetic and exposure-history diversity represented.

The receptor comes from a woman aged 40 to 50 in good health. Some clones in this sample may be carry-over from other donors' samples. Sequencing was done on a sample of PBMCs. The chain carries TRBV6-5 and TRBJ1-1; 8 positions match TRBD1. CDR3 sequence (DNA): TGTGCCAGCGGACAGGGATTGAACACTGAAGCTTTCTTT. Translated, it gives CASGQGLNTEAFF.